This T cell receptor beta chain was sequenced during a study of blood T cells in healthy people across ages. This CDR3 has 14 amino acids. J lost 5 bases, V lost 6 bases, and 9 bases had no gene match. Germline V gene sequence: CDR1 DFQATT, CDR2 SNEGSKA (reference sequence). It was with a sample-barcoded 5' primer and a J-beta primer mix that a second PCR of about 6 to 11 cycles was run. Tagging of each cDNA molecule was performed by a template-switch adaptor with 12 random nucleotides. TCRdb ran MiXCR on the 5' RACE reads and lists one entry per CDR3 protein. The sample has 1.5 million to 2 million distinct CDR3 sequences, roughly 27% seen once; the top ten hold roughly 8.2%.

The rearrangement links TRBV20-1 to TRBJ2-5; 10 positions match TRBD2. The clonotype originates from a woman in her twenties or thirties in good health. The sample comprised blood. The CDR3 is CSAPSGSGGETQYF. In nucleotides, the CDR3 is TGCAGTGCCCCTAGCGGGAGCGGAGGGGAGACCCAGTACTTC.